This TCR beta chain was recovered during a study of T cell responses to AZD1222 COVID-19 vaccine. Overall study findings and caveats: Of spike-specific TCRs, nearly half reportedly target regions left unmutated in variants. Clonal diversity was possibly underestimated, and white British individuals and females predominated among donors.

Profiled with immunoSEQ multiplex PCR; TCRdb holds only in-frame clones, not every one. The table records fewer than 85,000 clones, 90% of them present only once. The CDR3 extends over 16 amino acids. CDR1 SGHNT and CDR2 YENEEA come from the germline V gene. Trimming cost V 6 bases and J 5 bases, with 21 bases left between them. Comments on this clone: The antigen remains undetermined.

The gene calls are TRBV11-3 and TRBJ2-3; D may correspond to TRBD1 or TRBD2 (6 bases each). The TCR originated in an adult in good health. The starting material was peripheral blood, obtained on day 0 of AZD1222 vaccination. CDR3 DNA sequence: TGTGCCAGCAGTCAACGAGGGGGACTGTCTGGAGATACGCAGTATTTT. It codes for CASSQRGGLSGDTQYF.